This TCR beta chain was identified during a study of T cell repertoires in cytomegalovirus infection. Findings of the study overall: There were carriers of CMV plus the relevant HLA, and cumulative public TCR beta family frequency identified them.

MiXCR, applied by TCRdb to the reads, yields one record per CDR3 protein. This table has 650,000 to 900,000 distinct CDR3 sequences, about 29% appearing once. Concerning this clonotype itself: Its antigen is not identified.

The CDR3 is 15 residues long. Trimming removed 3 bases from V and 0 bases from J, with 11 bases in between. Germline CDR1 reads MNHEY; CDR2 reads SMNVEV (reference sequence). The sample in question was cultured CD8+ T cells from PBMCs, obtained from culture after CMV antigen stimulation. This chain joins TRBV27 and TRBJ1-1; no reliable D call. The source is a human donor in good health (CMV status not recorded). Some clones in this sample may be carry-over from other donors' samples. CDR3 nucleotide sequence: TGTGCCAGCAGTTTTGGTCAGACAATGAACACTGAAGCTTTCTTT. This encodes CASSFGQTMNTEAFF.